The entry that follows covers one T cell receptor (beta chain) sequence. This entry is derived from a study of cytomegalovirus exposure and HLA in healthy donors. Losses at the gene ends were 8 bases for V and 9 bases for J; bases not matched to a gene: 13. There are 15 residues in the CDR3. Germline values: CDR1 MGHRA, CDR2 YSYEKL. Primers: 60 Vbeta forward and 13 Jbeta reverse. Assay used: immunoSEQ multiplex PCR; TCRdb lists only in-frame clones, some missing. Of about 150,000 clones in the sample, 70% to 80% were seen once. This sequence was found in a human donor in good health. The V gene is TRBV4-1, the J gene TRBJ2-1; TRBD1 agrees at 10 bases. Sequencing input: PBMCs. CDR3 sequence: CASGVRDRGTGEQFF. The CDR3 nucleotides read TGCGCCAGCGGCGTCCGGGACAGGGGAACGGGTGAGCAGTTCTTC.